What follows is one T cell receptor beta chain and its context. Its antigen is unidentified. These data come from a study of cytomegalovirus exposure and HLA in healthy donors. Findings and limits, study-wide: It was taken for granted in presence/absence analyses that sequencing depth across donors was roughly uniform.

The PCR was carried out with 60 Vbeta primers and 13 Jbeta primers. Method: immunoSEQ multiplex PCR; TCRdb's copy keeps in-frame clones and lacks some. The table shows under 150,000 clones, with more than 60% occurring only once. The source material was PBMCs. The origin of this receptor is a male donor in good health and CMV-seronegative.

This CDR3 reads CASSKLQGVYGYTF. The CDR3 region has the DNA TGTGCCAGCAGTAAGCTTCAGGGCGTCTATGGCTACACCTTC. The rearrangement links TRBV27 to TRBJ1-2; D may be TRBD1 (5 bases). The germline V and J ends were trimmed by 5 bases and 4 bases, with 14 bases remaining between them. The CDR3 length is 14 residues. The germline CDR1 and CDR2 sequences are MNHEY and SMNVEV (reference sequence).